This T cell receptor (beta chain) was profiled in a study of shared T cell receptors in the human thymus. Unmatched junction bases numbered 11, after V lost 3 bases and J lost 1 base. The CDR3 has 20 amino acids. Germline CDR1 reads LGHNA; CDR2 reads YNFKEQ. Measured with immunoSEQ multiplex PCR; TCRdb has only the in-frame clones, and not every one. The table has under 850,000 clones, roughly 90% seen once; the top ten hold 0.008% to 0.011%. The data also belong to a second study, concerning human thymus T cells. From that report: The sample donors, healthy Finnish infants, were having corrective surgery for congenital heart defects. The study used thymus tissue resected during corrective heart surgery. Thymic and blood repertoires appeared to carry a bias in their V and J gene usage. Related work showed strongly overlapping thymic repertoires across unrelated individuals.

The sequence was obtained from a boy in the first two years of life with a congenital heart defect. The chain recombines TRBV4-2 with TRBJ2-3, with 15 bases aligning to TRBD2. Sequences were obtained from thymocytes. The CDR3 reads CASSHPWTSGRAVGTDTQYF. DNA of the CDR3: TGTGCCAGCAGCCACCCCTGGACTAGCGGGAGGGCCGTGGGCACAGATACGCAGTATTTT.